This T cell receptor (beta chain) was obtained from a study of cytomegalovirus exposure and HLA in healthy donors. The PCR employed 60 Vbeta primers together with 13 Jbeta primers. TCRdb's copy holds only in-frame clones and misses some; the assay was immunoSEQ multiplex PCR. The sample has 200,000 or so clones, about four fifths seen once. This sequence was found in a woman between 25 and 40 years old in good health and CMV-seropositive. The specimen sequenced was PBMCs.

The CDR3 reads CASSSPQISERQYF. In DNA form, the CDR3 reads TGTGCCAGCAGCTCGCCCCAAATCTCCGAGCGGCAGTATTTT. This chain connects TRBV7-9 to TRBJ2-3, with D unclear. The CDR3 loop spans 14 amino acids. Germline CDR1 and CDR2: SEHNR and FQNEAQ (reference sequence). V lost 4 bases, J lost 11 bases, and 19 bases lay in between.